This T cell receptor (beta chain) was captured in a study of T cell responses to AZD1222 COVID-19 vaccine. Overall study context: Samples with a second dose at about 4 or about 12 weeks were pooled together.

Method: immunoSEQ multiplex PCR; TCRdb's copy keeps in-frame clones and lacks some. This table holds 200,000 or so clones, approximately 94% found once. This CDR3 has 15 residues. Germline lookup yields CDR1 MDHEN and CDR2 SYDVKM. The V and J ends lost 7 bases and 1 base respectively, with 13 bases between them. In regard to this clone: The antigen remains unidentified.

General observations from the study: Vaccine-associated CD4 TCRs spanned spike, dominant at 160-218 and 743-854. Repertoire sampling happened only post peak T cell response. Only five or six AZD1222 recipients were seropositive at baseline.

The sequencing here drew on peripheral blood, taken on day 0 of AZD1222 vaccination. The chain is built from TRBV28 and TRBJ1-4; tentatively, D is TRBD1 (5 bases). The receptor was isolated from an adult in good health. The CDR3 coding sequence is TGTGCCAGCATCGCCTCGGGGGTAACTAATGAAAAACTGTTTTTT. This encodes CASIASGVTNEKLFF.